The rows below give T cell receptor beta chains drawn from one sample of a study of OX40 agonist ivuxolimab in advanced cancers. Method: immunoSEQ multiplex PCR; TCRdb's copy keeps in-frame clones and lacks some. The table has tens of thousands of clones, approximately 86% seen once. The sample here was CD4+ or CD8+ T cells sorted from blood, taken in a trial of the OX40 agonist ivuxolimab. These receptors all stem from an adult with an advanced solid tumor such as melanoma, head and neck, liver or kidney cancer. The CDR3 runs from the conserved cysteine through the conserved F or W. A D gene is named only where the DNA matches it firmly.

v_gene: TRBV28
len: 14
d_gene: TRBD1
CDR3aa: CASSYGTGAQPQHF

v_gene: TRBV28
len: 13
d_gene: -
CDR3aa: CATTLDQGYEQYF

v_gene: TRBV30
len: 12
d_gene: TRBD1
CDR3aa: CAWSVRDSPLHF

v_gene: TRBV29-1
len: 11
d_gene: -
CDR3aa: CSVEISEKLFF

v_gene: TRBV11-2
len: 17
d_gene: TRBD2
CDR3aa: CASSLRGLAGGLYEQYF

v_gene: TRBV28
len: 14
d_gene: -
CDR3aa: CASSLARSTDTQYF

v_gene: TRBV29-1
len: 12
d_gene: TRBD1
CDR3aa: CSGGQGNEKLFF

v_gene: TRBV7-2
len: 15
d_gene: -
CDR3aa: CASSFSPFSYNEQFF

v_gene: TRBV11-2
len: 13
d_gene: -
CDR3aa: CASSSTNLYEQYF

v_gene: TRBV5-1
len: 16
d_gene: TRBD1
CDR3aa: CASSSFPGDRGYEQYF

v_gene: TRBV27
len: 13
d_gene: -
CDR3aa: CASSLSRYSEQYF

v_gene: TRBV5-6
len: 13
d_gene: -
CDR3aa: CASSLVGYNEQFF

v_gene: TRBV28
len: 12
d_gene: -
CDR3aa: CASSLGSYGYTF

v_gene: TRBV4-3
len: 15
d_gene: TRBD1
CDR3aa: CASSQAGGPISGYTF

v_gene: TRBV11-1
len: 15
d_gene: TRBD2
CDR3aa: CASSLGPSGSYEQYF

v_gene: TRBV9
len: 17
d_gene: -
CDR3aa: CASSVGVPHRLTDTQYF